This T cell receptor (beta chain) was sequenced for a study of identical twins. One entry per CDR3 protein, called by TCRdb with MiXCR from the 5' RACE reads. The sample contains 600,000 to 700,000 distinct CDR3 sequences, 21% of which appear only once. The CDR3 totals 14 residues. This clonotype was observed at least ten times. The same sample was also studied in work on T cells expressing NK-cell markers. Per that study: Anti-gamma-delta TCR antibody use in several experiments restricted sorting to alpha-beta TCR T cells.

The chain employs TRBV21-1 and TRBJ2-5; the table's D call TRBD1 went unverified against the DNA. TRBV21-1 is a pseudogene segment. The origin of this receptor is a woman aged 18-29 years in good health. Material for sequencing was PBMCs. In DNA form, the CDR3 reads TGTGCCAGCAGCAAAGCGCAGGGGAAAGAGACCCAGTACTTC. This translates into CASSKAQGKETQYF.